This T cell receptor beta chain appears in the sequencing data of a study of T-cell reconstitution after alpha-beta-depleted transplantation in children. For TCRbeta, the library was prepared with unique molecular identifiers. MiXCR was run by TCRdb on the PCR reads, yielding one entry per CDR3 protein. The data contain 200,000 to 250,000 distinct CDR3 sequences, approximately 9% of them singletons. The length of the CDR3 is 14 residues. The ends lost 0 bases at V and 4 bases at J; junction bases unmatched: 0. Germline V gene lookup returns CDR1 LNHNV and CDR2 YYDKDF (reference sequence). This clonotype was counted between two and nine times.

The sequence was obtained from a human donor who donated a stem cell graft to a child with acute lymphoblastic leukemia. The rearrangement links TRBV15 to TRBJ1-5, with 7 bases matching TRBD1. The sequencing used PBMCs from the stem cell graft donor, collected from the stem cell graft. CDR3: CATSRDRGNQPQHF. The CDR3 nucleotides read TGTGCCACCAGCAGAGACAGGGGGAATCAGCCCCAGCATTTT.